This T cell receptor (beta chain) is drawn from a study of cytomegalovirus exposure and HLA in healthy donors. Overall study findings and caveats: The study recorded around 160 TCR beta chains that were cytomegalovirus-associated. In presence/absence analyses, roughly uniform sequencing depth across donors was assumed. Highly shared sequence variants in one cluster were likely a sequencing artifact.

Notes on this clone: What it binds is not known.

This CDR3 is 14 amino acids long. Germline V gives CDR1 PRHDT, CDR2 FYEKMQ (reference sequence). Germline trimming cut 8 bases from V and 4 bases from J; bases unmatched to any gene: 9. These donors, healthy bone marrow donors, were studied. The study ran its PCR with 60 Vbeta and 13 Jbeta primers. Only in-frame clones appear in the TCRdb table, and some are missing; sequencing was by immunoSEQ multiplex PCR. The profile shows about 83,000 clones, 65% to 80% of them singletons. The sequenced material came from PBMCs. The clonotype was recovered from a man aged 55 to 70 in good health and CMV-seronegative. The V gene is TRBV13, the J gene TRBJ2-3; 7 positions agree with TRBD2. The CDR3 DNA sequence: TGTGCCAGCCTGGGGCTAGCGGTCTCAGATACGCAGTATTTT. This codes for CASLGLAVSDTQYF.